The rows below give T cell receptor beta chains drawn from one sample of a study of T cells in Graves' hyperthyroidism and ophthalmopathy. Using its own MiXCR run on the multiplex PCR reads, TCRdb lists one record per CDR3 protein. The sample lists approximately 700,000 distinct CDR3 sequences, roughly 15% occurring once. The sample consisted of blood. Receptors originate from a man aged 18-30 years with Graves' hyperthyroidism. CDR3s include the opening cysteine and the closing phenylalanine or tryptophan. D genes are given only for firm matches. Only part of the rows carry a size: once, few, many, or a class if the clone is expanded.

V	size	J	length	D	CDR3	DNA
TRBV29-1	many	TRBJ2-4	16	NA	CSVAPRLGLAKNIQYF	TGCAGCGTGGCCCCACGTTTGGGTCTAGCCAAAAACATTCAGTACTTC
TRBV28	NA	TRBJ1-3	13	NA	CASSLGGDNTIYF	TGTGCCAGCAGTTTAGGGGGGGATAACACCATATATTTT
TRBV10-3	many	TRBJ2-7	12	TRBD1	CAISLDRAEQYF	TGTGCCATCAGCCTAGACAGGGCCGAGCAGTACTTC
TRBV6-1	NA	TRBJ2-1	13	NA	CASRSGGGKEQFF	TGTGCCAGCAGATCCGGAGGGGGGAAGGAGCAGTTCTTC
TRBV3-1	few	TRBJ2-5	14	NA	CASSQRGAWETQYF	TGTGCCAGCAGCCAGAGGGGGGCCTGGGAGACCCAGTACTTC
TRBV7-9	many	TRBJ2-7	14	NA	CASSQQGSDYEQYF	TGTGCCAGCAGCCAACAGGGAAGTGACTACGAGCAGTACTTC
TRBV28	few	TRBJ1-1	14	NA	CASTQGRENTEAFF	TGTGCCAGCACCCAGGGACGGGAGAACACTGAAGCTTTCTTT
TRBV6-1	few	TRBJ2-3	15	TRBD2	CASSLAGAGVDTQYF	TGTGCCAGCAGTTTAGCGGGCGCCGGGGTAGATACGCAGTATTTT
TRBV20-1	many	TRBJ2-3	15	TRBD2	CSARDIAGLTDTQYF	TGCAGTGCTAGAGACATAGCGGGGCTCACAGATACGCAGTATTTT
TRBV29-1	few	TRBJ2-5	14	NA	CSVIRGGGQETQYF	TGCAGCGTTATACGAGGAGGAGGGCAAGAGACCCAGTACTTC
TRBV28	many	TRBJ1-1	13	NA	CASIGGAGTEAFF	TGTGCCAGCATTGGTGGGGCGGGCACTGAAGCTTTCTTT
TRBV6-2/TRBV6-3	NA	TRBJ2-5	13	NA	CASTLTPQETQYF	TGTGCCAGCACCCTGACGCCACAAGAGACCCAGTACTTC
TRBV24-1	NA	TRBJ2-3	16	NA	CATSDPGGASTDTQYF	TGTGCCACCAGTGACCCTGGGGGGGCCAGCACAGATACGCAGTATTTT
TRBV6-2/TRBV6-3	many	TRBJ2-7	18	TRBD2	CASSYSLRLAGLSYEQYF	TGTGCCAGCAGTTACAGCTTAAGGCTAGCGGGCCTCTCCTACGAGCAGTACTTC
TRBV20-1	few	TRBJ1-6	16	TRBD1	CSARATGSSYNSPLHF	TGCAGTGCTAGGGCGACAGGGAGCTCCTATAATTCACCCCTCCACTTT
TRBV27	few	TRBJ1-1	13	TRBD1	CASMGQGRTEAFF	TGTGCCAGCATGGGACAGGGTAGGACTGAAGCTTTCTTT
TRBV6-2/TRBV6-3	NA	TRBJ2-1	12	TRBD2	CASSWTRYEQFF	TGTGCCAGCAGTTGGACTAGATATGAGCAGTTCTTC
TRBV2	few	TRBJ1-2	15	NA	CASSAEGGANYGYTF	TGTGCCAGCAGTGCAGAAGGAGGCGCTAACTATGGCTACACCTTC
TRBV2	many	TRBJ2-5	14	TRBD2	CATQLAGWVETQYF	TGTGCCACTCAACTAGCGGGTTGGGTGGAGACCCAGTACTTC
TRBV6-1	NA	TRBJ2-5	16	TRBD2	CASSKSTSGRGETQYF	TGTGCCAGCAGTAAATCGACTAGCGGGAGGGGGGAGACCCAGTACTTC
TRBV30	many	TRBJ1-3	13	NA	CAWTSGSGNTIYF	TGTGCCTGGACTTCGGGCTCTGGAAACACCATATATTTT